This TCR beta chain was obtained from a study of blood T cell repertoires in COVID-19. Study details: Samples representing acute and convalescent COVID-19 were sourced from the United States, Italy and Spain. The analysed material was cDNA or gDNA that came from T cells, B-cell-depleted T cells, or PBMCs.

Germline CDR1 is SGHRS and CDR2 is YFSETQ. CDR3 length equals 16 residues. V lost 0 bases and J lost 0, with 11 bases in between. TCRdb's table, derived via immunoSEQ multiplex PCR, lists solely in-frame clones and lacks some. The sample yields under 300,000 clones, roughly 80% seen once. This chain joins TRBV5-1 and TRBJ2-3; D gene uncertain. Sequences were obtained from peripheral blood. The receptor comes from a woman aged 45-59 years who had recovered from COVID-19. CDR3 DNA sequence: TGCGCCAGCAGCTTGGCCTCAAAAACTAGCACAGATACGCAGTATTTT. As protein: CASSLASKTSTDTQYF.